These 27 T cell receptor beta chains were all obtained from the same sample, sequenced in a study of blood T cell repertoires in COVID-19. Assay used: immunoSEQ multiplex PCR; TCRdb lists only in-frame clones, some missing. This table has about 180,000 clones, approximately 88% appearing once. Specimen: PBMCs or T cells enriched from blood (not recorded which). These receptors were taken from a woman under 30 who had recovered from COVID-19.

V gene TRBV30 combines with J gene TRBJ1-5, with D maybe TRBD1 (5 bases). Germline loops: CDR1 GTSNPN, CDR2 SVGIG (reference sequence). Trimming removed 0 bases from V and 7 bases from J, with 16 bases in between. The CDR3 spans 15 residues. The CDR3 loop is CAWSVGTNNGQPQHF. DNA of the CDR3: TGTGCCTGGAGTGTCGGGACTAATAATGGGCAGCCCCAGCATTTT.

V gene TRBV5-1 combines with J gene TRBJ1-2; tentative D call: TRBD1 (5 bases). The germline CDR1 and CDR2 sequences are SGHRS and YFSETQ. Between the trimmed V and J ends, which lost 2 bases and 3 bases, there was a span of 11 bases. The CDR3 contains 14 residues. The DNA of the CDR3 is TGCGCCAGCAGCTTAAGGGAGGGGTACTATGGCTACACCTTC. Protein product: CASSLREGYYGYTF. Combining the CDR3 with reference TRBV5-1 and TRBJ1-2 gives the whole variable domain KAGVTQTPRYLIKTRGQQVTLSCSPISGHRSVSWYQQTPGQGLQFLFEYFSETQRNKGNFPGRFSGRQFSNSRSEMNVSTLELGDSALYLCASSLREGYYGYTFGSGTRLTVV.

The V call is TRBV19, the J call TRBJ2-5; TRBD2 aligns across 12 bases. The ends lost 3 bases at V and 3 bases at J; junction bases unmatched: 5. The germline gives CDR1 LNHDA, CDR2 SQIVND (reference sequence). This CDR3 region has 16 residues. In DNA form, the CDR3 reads TGTGCCAGTAGTATGTCCCCTAGCGGGGGGGAAGAGACCCAGTACTTC. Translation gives CASSMSPSGGEETQYF.

As DNA, the CDR3 is TGCGCCAGCAGTCAGGCCTCCTATAATTCACCCCTCCACTTT. Protein product: CASSQASYNSPLHF. The chain links TRBV23-1 to TRBJ1-6; no definite D call. TRBV23-1 belongs to the ORF category, with a function that is uncertain. V gave up 3 bases and J gave up 0 bases, with 3 bases separating them. The CDR3 has 14 residues.

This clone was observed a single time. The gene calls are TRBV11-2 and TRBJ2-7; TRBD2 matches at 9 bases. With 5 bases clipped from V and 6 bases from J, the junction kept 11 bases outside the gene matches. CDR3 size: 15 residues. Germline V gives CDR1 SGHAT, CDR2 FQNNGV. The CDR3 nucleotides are TGTGCCAGCAGCCCCCCGGGACTAGCAGGATCCGAGCAGTACTTC. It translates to CASSPPGLAGSEQYF.

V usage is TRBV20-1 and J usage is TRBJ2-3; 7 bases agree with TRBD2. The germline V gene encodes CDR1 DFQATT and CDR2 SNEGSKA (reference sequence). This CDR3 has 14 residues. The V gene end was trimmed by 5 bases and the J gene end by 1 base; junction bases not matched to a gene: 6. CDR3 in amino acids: CSAREAGRTDTQYF. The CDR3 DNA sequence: TGCAGTGCTCGTGAAGCGGGGCGCACAGATACGCAGTATTTT.

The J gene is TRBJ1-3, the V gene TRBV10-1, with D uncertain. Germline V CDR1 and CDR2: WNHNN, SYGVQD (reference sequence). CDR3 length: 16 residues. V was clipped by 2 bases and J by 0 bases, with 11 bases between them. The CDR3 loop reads CASSEVTGSSGNTIYF. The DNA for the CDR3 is TGCGCCAGCAGTGAGGTGACGGGGAGCTCTGGAAACACCATATATTTT.

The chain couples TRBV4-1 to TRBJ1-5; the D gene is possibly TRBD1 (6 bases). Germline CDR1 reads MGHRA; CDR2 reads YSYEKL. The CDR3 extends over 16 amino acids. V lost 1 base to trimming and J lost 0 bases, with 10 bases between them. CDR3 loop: CASSQAGANSNQPQHF. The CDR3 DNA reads TGCGCCAGCAGCCAAGCAGGGGCCAATAGCAATCAGCCCCAGCATTTT.

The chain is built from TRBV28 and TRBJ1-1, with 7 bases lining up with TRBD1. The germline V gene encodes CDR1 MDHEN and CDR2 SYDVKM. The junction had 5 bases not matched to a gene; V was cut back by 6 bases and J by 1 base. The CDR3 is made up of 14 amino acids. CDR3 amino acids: CASRRQGPNTEAFF. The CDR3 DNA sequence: TGTGCCAGCAGGCGACAGGGACCGAACACTGAAGCTTTCTTT.

The CDR3 region has the DNA TGTGCCAGCAGCCAAGGGGGCCCCTCCGGACAGGGGGAGCGGCATTTT. It codes for CASSQGGPSGQGERHF. This chain links TRBV3-1 (or the pseudogene TRBV3-2) with TRBJ1-5, with 10 bases aligning to TRBD1. Germline V CDR1 and CDR2: LGHDT, YNNKEL (reference sequence). This CDR3 contains 16 residues. J gave up 15 bases and V 1 base, and 15 bases lay outside the gene matches.

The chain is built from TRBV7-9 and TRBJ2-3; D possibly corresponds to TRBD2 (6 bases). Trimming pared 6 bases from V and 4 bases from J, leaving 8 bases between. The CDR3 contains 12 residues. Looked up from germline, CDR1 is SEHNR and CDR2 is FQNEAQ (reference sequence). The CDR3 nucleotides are TGTGCCAGCAGGGGGGAGGCAGATACGCAGTATTTT. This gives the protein CASRGEADTQYF.

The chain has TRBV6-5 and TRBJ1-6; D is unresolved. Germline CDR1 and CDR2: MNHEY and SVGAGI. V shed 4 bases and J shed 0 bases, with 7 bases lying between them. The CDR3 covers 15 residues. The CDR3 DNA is TGTGCCAGCAGTTCAGTGTACTCCTATAATTCACCCCTCCACTTT. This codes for CASSSVYSYNSPLHF.

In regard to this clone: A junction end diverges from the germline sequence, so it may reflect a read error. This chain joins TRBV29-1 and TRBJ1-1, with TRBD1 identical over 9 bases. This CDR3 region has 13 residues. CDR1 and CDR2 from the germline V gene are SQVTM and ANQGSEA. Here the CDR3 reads CSVEDGTGPEAFF. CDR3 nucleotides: TGCAGCGTCGAAGACGGGACAGGGCCTGAAGCTTTCTTT.

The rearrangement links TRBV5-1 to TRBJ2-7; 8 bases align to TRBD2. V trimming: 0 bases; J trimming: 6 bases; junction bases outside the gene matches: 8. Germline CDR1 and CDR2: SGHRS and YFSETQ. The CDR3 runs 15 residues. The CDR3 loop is CASSLARAGGGEQYF. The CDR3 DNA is TGCGCCAGCAGCTTGGCCCGGGCGGGAGGTGGCGAGCAGTACTTC.

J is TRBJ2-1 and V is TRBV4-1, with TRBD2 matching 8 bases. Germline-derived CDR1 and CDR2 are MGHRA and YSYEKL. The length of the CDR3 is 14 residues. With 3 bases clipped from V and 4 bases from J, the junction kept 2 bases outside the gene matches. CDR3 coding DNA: TGCGCCAGCAGCCAGGGACTAGGGTACAATGAGCAGTTCTTC. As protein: CASSQGLGYNEQFF.

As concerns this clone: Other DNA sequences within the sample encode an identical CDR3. The CDR3 nucleotides are TGTGCCAGCAGTTATCGCGGGCCCAATCAGCCCCAGCATTTT. It specifies CASSYRGPNQPQHF. The V call is TRBV6-5, the J call TRBJ1-5; D remains ambiguous. The V and J ends lost 3 bases and 3 bases respectively, with 9 bases between them. The CDR3 sequence is 14 residues long. Germline CDR1 and CDR2: MNHEY and SVGAGI.

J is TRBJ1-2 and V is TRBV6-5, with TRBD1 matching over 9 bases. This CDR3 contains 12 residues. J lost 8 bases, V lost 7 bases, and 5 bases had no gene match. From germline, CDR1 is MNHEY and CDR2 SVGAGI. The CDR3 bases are TGTGCCAGCACAAGGGACAGGGACGGCTACACCTTC. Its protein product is CASTRDRDGYTF.

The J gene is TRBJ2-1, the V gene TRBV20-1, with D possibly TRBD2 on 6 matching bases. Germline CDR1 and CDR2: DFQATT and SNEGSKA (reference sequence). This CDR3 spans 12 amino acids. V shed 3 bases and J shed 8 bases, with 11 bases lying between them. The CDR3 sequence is CSASSREDEQFF. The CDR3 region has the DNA TGCAGTGCTAGTTCCAGGGAGGATGAGCAGTTCTTC.

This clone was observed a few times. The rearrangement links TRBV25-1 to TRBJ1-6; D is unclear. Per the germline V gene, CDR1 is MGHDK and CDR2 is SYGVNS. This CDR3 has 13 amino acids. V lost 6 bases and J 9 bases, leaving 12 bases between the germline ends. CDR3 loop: CASRASQASPLHF. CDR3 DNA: TGTGCCAGCAGGGCCAGTCAGGCTTCACCCCTCCACTTT.

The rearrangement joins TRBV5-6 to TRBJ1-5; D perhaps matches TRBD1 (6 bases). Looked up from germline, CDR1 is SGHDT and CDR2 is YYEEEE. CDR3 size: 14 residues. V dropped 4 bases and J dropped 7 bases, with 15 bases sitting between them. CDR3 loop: CASSETGNVQPQHF. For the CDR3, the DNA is TGTGCCAGCAGCGAAACAGGGAATGTCCAGCCCCAGCATTTT.

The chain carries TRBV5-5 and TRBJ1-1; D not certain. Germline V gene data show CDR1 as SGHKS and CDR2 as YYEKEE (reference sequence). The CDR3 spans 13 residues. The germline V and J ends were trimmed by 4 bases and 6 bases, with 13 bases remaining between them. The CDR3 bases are TGTGCCAGCAGCGGGCGGGTCTCCGCTGAAGCTTTCTTT. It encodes CASSGRVSAEAFF. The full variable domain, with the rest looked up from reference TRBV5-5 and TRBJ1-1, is DAGVTQSPTHLIKTRGQQVTLRCSPISGHKSVSWYQQVLGQGPQFIFQYYEKEERGRGNFPDRFSARQFPNYSSELNVNALLLGDSALYLCASSGRVSAEAFFGQGTRLTVV.

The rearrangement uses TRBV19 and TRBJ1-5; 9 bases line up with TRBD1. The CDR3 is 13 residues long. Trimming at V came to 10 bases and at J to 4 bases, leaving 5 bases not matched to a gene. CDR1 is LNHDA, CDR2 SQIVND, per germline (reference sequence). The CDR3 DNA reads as TGTGCCACTAGAGACAGGGGGAATCAGCCCCAGCATTTT. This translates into CATRDRGNQPQHF.

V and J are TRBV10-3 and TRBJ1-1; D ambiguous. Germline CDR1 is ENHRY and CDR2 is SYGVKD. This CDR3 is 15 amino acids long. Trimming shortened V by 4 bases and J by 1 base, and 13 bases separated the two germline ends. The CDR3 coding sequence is TGTGCCATCAGTGGTAGGTTCACTACGAACACTGAAGCTTTCTTT. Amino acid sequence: CAISGRFTTNTEAFF.

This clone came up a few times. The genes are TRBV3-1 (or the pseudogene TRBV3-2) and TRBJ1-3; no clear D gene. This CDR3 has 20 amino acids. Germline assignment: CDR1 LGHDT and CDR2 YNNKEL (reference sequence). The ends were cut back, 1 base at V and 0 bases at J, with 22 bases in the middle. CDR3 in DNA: TGTGCCAGCAGCCAAGCTTTTATTATCGGCAGCAGGTACTCTGGAAACACCATATATTTT. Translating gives CASSQAFIIGSRYSGNTIYF.

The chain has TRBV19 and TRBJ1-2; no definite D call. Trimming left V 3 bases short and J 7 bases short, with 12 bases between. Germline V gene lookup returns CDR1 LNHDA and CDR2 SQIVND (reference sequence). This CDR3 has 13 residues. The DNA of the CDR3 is TGTGCCAGTAGTATTTTGGCGGGGAGTGGCTACACCTTC. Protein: CASSILAGSGYTF.

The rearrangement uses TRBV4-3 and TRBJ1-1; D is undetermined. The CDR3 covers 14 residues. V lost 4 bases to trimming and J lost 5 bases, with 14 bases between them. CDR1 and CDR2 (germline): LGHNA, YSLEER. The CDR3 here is CASSPWTGGTEAFF. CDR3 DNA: TGCGCCAGCAGCCCTTGGACGGGAGGGACTGAAGCTTTCTTT.

CDR3 sequence reads: CATSDSGQLNTIYF. Here the CDR3 DNA reads TGTGCCACCAGTGATTCGGGACAGTTAAACACCATATATTTT. The chain carries TRBV24-1 and TRBJ1-3; 7 bases map to TRBD1. This CDR3 comprises 14 residues. V was pared by 2 bases and J by 6 bases, with 3 bases of the junction left unmatched. CDR1 is KGHDR, CDR2 SFDVKD, per germline.